This T cell receptor beta chain stems from a study of T cell changes during pregnancy in multiple sclerosis (dated by TCRdb to between 2019 and 2020). Context from the whole study: In women with multiple sclerosis, the researchers looked at how the T cell repertoire shifted as pregnancy progressed.

The CDR3 covers 15 residues, taking in both the cysteine and the phenylalanine. The CDR3 DNA has 45 bases and is translated from base 1. The germline V gene specifies MNHEY as CDR1 and SVGAGI as CDR2. After removal of 0 bases from V and 6 bases from J, the junction retains 2 bases not matched to a gene. The library was made by the immunoSEQ multiplex PCR assay. In its TCRdb copy, this immuneACCESS table keeps in-frame sequences only and misses some clones. Where compared with another copy, unresolved V genes explain less than half of these, and the others have no known cause. This sample holds over 65,000 clones; about 90% were observed only once. 0.86% of the sample comes from the top ten. About this clone: The antigen it recognizes is unknown. No base quality values were provided; no much bigger clone lies one nucleotide off.

Sequences were derived from peripheral blood, sampled in the second trimester of pregnancy. This sequence uses TRBV6-5 and TRBJ2-1; a stretch of 10 junction bases matches TRBD2. This clonotype was sampled from a female donor with multiple sclerosis, enrolled in a pregnancy study. The encoded CDR3 is CASSYSASGGNEQFF. The base sequence is TGTGCCAGCAGTTACTCCGCTAGCGGGGGCAATGAGCAGTTCTTC.